The source of this T cell receptor beta chain is a study of tumor and adjacent non-tumor tissue in lung cancer. The overall study: Stage I to III disease affected about nine men and 5 women aged roughly 31 to 76.

Study-wide results and caveats: In normal lung, the top 100 clones were significantly more dominant than in tumor. Compared with tumor, normal lung showed significantly lower TCR diversity.

With regard to this clonotype: Antigen unknown. A much larger clone sits a single nucleotide away, making a read error possible.

CDR1 and CDR2 (germline): MDHEN, SYDVKM. CDR3 length equals 14 residues. The library came from three nested PCR rounds adapted from ARM-PCR protocols. TCRdb re-called the multiplex PCR reads with MiXCR, one entry per CDR3 protein. The repertoire holds 60,000 to 90,000 distinct CDR3 sequences, with 60% to 80% as singletons. This sample's RNA came from whole unsorted tissue. The V gene is TRBV28, the J gene TRBJ2-6, with D possibly being TRBD1 (5 bases). The material sequenced was lung tumor tissue. The sequence was obtained from a woman aged 45-60 years with non-small cell lung cancer. In DNA, the CDR3 is TGTGCCAGCAGACGACAGTCTGGGGCCAACATCCTGACTTTC. This sequence encodes CASRRQSGANILTF. Filled out from reference TRBV28 and TRBJ2-6, the complete variable domain reads DVKVTQSSRYLVKRTGEKVFLECVQDMDHENMFWYRQDPGLGLRLIYFSYDVKMKEKGDIPEGYSVSREKKERFSLILESASTNQTSMYLCASRRQSGANILTFGAGSRLTVL.